These 20 T cell receptor beta chains were sequenced from one sample in a study of blood T cell repertoires in COVID-19. Clones were sequenced by immunoSEQ multiplex PCR, and TCRdb holds only the in-frame ones, with some missing. Of some 170,000 clones listed, about 88% were seen once; the top ten hold 1% to 1.5%. Sequenced sample: PBMCs or T cells enriched from blood (not recorded which). The receptors originated from a human donor with acute COVID-19. The donor label of this sample is uncertain.

The V call is TRBV4-3, the J call TRBJ2-1, with 11 bases fitting TRBD1. In germline, CDR1 is LGHNA, CDR2 YSLEER. The V and J ends lost 2 bases and 4 bases, in that order; junction bases with no gene match: 10. The CDR3 is 18 amino acids. In DNA, the CDR3 is TGCGCCAGCAGCCAACGTTTGGGGGACAGGGGGACTTACAATGAGCAGTTCTTC. This codes for CASSQRLGDRGTYNEQFF.

CDR3 in DNA: TGTGCCAGCAGCTTAGACCCCCTAGCAGGGGACTATGGCTACACCTTC. This gives the protein CASSLDPLAGDYGYTF. The chain employs TRBV11-2 and TRBJ1-2, with a tentative D call TRBD1 (6 bases). This CDR3 region has 16 residues. Germline values: CDR1 SGHAT, CDR2 FQNNGV. Deletions cut 0 bases from V and 3 bases from J, with 14 bases between. The variable domain in full, with the rest retrieved from reference TRBV11-2 and TRBJ1-2, is EAGVAQSPRYKIIEKRQSVAFWCNPISGHATLYWYQQILGQGPKLLIQFQNNGVVDDSQLPKDRFSAERLKGVDSTLKIQPAKLEDSAVYLCASSLDPLAGDYGYTFGSGTRLTVV.

The genes are TRBV7-3 and TRBJ2-1; 13 bases align to TRBD2. Germline CDR1 SGHTA, CDR2 FQGTGA. V lost 2 bases to trimming and J lost 11 bases; unmatched junction nucleotides: 3. This CDR3 is built from 14 residues. CDR3 in DNA: TGTGCCAGCAGCTTAGAACTAGCGGGGGGGAAGCAGTTCTTC. This gives the protein CASSLELAGGKQFF.

The chain combines TRBV10-3 with TRBJ2-7; 9 bases fit TRBD1. The germline V gene encodes CDR1 ENHRY and CDR2 SYGVKD. The CDR3 runs 17 residues. J gave up 3 bases and V 4 bases, and 13 bases lay outside the gene matches. DNA for the CDR3: TGTGCCATCAGTGGCATCCCGGGACAGGGCGATAACTACGAGCAGTACTTC. Translation: CAISGIPGQGDNYEQYF.

V gene TRBV27 combines with J gene TRBJ2-7, with TRBD1 matching over 8 bases. Germline V CDR1 and CDR2: MNHEY, SMNVEV (reference sequence). The CDR3 loop spans 14 amino acids. The J segment lost 0 bases and the V segment lost 6 bases, leaving 4 bases of the junction unmatched. The CDR3 loop is CASSRDRGSYEQYF. The DNA of the CDR3 is TGTGCCAGCAGCCGAGACAGGGGCTCCTACGAGCAGTACTTC.

This clone appeared once. V gene TRBV5-8 combines with J gene TRBJ2-3; TRBD2 might be the D (6 bases). Deletions cut 0 bases from V and 4 bases from J, with 18 bases between. In germline, CDR1 is SGHTS, CDR2 YDEGEE. The CDR3 is 17 residues long. CDR3 amino acids: CASSLVSLRGTPDTQYF. The DNA for the CDR3 is TGTGCCAGCAGCTTGGTATCCCTCCGGGGGACGCCAGATACGCAGTATTTT.

This clone has more than one count but fewer than ten. This chain links TRBV7-9 with TRBJ2-7; D ambiguous. The CDR3 extends over 14 amino acids. Germline CDR1 reads SEHNR; CDR2 reads FQNEAQ (reference sequence). Trimming took off 1 base at V and 5 bases at J, with 12 bases between the two ends. CDR3 nucleotides: TGTGCCAGCAGCTTAGGAGGTGAAGTTGACGAGCAGTACTTC. Translating it yields CASSLGGEVDEQYF.

The V gene is TRBV7-6, the J gene TRBJ2-7; TRBD1 matches 9 bases. V shed 7 bases, J shed 3 bases, and the junction held 7 bases outside the gene matches. Germline CDR1 SGHVS, CDR2 FNYEAQ. This CDR3 is 14 amino acids long. The CDR3 bases are TGTGCCAGCAACACGCCGGGACAGGGCTACGAGCAGTACTTC. Encoded protein: CASNTPGQGYEQYF.

V usage is TRBV6-1 and J usage is TRBJ1-2; the D gene is possibly TRBD1 (5 bases). This CDR3 is 13 amino acids long. The germline V and J ends were trimmed by 2 bases and 7 bases, with 11 bases remaining between them. Germline V lookup: CDR1 MNHNS, CDR2 SASEGT. The CDR3 DNA sequence: TGTGCCAGCAGTGAAAGTGGGGGGTTTGGCTACACCTTC. This codes for CASSESGGFGYTF.

The chain carries TRBV5-4 and TRBJ2-7; 15 positions match TRBD2. After removal of 5 bases from V and 7 bases from J, the junction contained 7 bases not matched to a gene. This CDR3 has 15 amino acids. Looked up from germline, CDR1 is SGHNT and CDR2 is YYREEE (reference sequence). CDR3 in amino acids: CASSNGLAGGQEQYF. The DNA of the CDR3 is TGTGCCAGCAGTAATGGACTAGCGGGGGGGCAAGAGCAGTACTTC.

CDR3 sequence (DNA): TGCAGTGCTAGTGCAGGGAGGGATGGCTACACCTTC. This codes for CSASAGRDGYTF. V usage is TRBV20-1 and J usage is TRBJ1-2; weak D call: TRBD1 (5 bases). Between the trimmed V and J ends, which lost 3 bases and 6 bases, there was a span of 11 bases. The length of the CDR3 is 12 residues. Germline loops: CDR1 DFQATT, CDR2 SNEGSKA (reference sequence).

The chain carries TRBV5-1 and TRBJ1-4, with 7 bases fitting TRBD1. Germline CDR1 and CDR2: SGHRS and YFSETQ. The length of the CDR3 is 16 residues. Trimming at V came to 3 bases and at J to 2 bases, leaving 7 bases not matched to a gene. CDR3 residues: CASSSLPGQTNEKLFF. The CDR3 bases are TGCGCCAGCAGCTCATTACCGGGACAGACTAATGAAAAACTGTTTTTT.

The V call is TRBV28, the J call TRBJ2-7; 9 bases map to TRBD1. The V gene end was trimmed by 3 bases and the J gene end by 1 base; junction bases not matched to a gene: 1. The CDR3 sequence is 14 residues long. Germline V CDR1 and CDR2: MDHEN, SYDVKM. The CDR3 here is CASSFGQGSYEQYF. DNA of the CDR3: TGTGCCAGCAGTTTTGGACAGGGGTCCTACGAGCAGTACTTC.

The chain is built from TRBV6-1 and TRBJ2-3, with 7 bases identical to TRBD2. CDR1 and CDR2 from the germline V gene are MNHNS and SASEGT. V shed 0 bases and J 6 bases; nucleotides not matched to a gene: 0. The CDR3 contains 13 residues. CDR3 in DNA: TGTGCCAGCAGTGAAGCCGGGGGGGATACGCAGTATTTT. This encodes CASSEAGGDTQYF.

The J gene is TRBJ2-7, the V gene TRBV7-9, with a tentative D call TRBD1 (6 bases). Germline CDR1 SEHNR, CDR2 FQNEAQ (reference sequence). The germline V and J ends were trimmed by 5 bases and 5 bases, with 16 bases remaining between them. This CDR3 is built from 14 residues. CDR3 region: CASSQTGSSHEQYF. The CDR3 nucleotides read TGTGCCAGCAGCCAAACAGGGTCTTCCCACGAGCAGTACTTC.

The chain couples TRBV3-1 (or the pseudogene TRBV3-2) to TRBJ2-2; D ambiguous. Germline CDR1 reads LGHDT; CDR2 reads YNNKEL (reference sequence). V gave up 8 bases and J gave up 4 bases, with 11 bases separating them. The CDR3 runs to 13 residues. The CDR3 DNA reads as TGTGCCAGCGCCTCTCTGAGCACCGGGGAGCTGTTTTTT. This codes for CASASLSTGELFF.

The chain has TRBV7-2 and TRBJ2-2; the match to TRBD2 covers 11 bases. CDR3 size: 14 residues. Trimming took 6 bases from V and 5 from J; bases not matched to a gene: 2. Per the germline V gene, CDR1 is SGHTA and CDR2 is FQGNSA. As DNA, the CDR3 is TGTGCCAGCAGGGTAGCGGGGGGGACCGGGGAGCTGTTTTTT. Translation gives CASRVAGGTGELFF.

This sequence joins TRBV2 and TRBJ1-5, with 8 bases identical to TRBD1. The germline V gene encodes CDR1 SNHLY and CDR2 FYNNEI. The junction had 8 bases not matched to a gene; V was cut back by 2 bases and J by 5 bases. CDR3 length: 16 residues. The CDR3 DNA follows: TGTGCCAGCAGTGAAAGGGCCAGGGGGCTCGATCAGCCCCAGCATTTT. Its translation: CASSERARGLDQPQHF.

The V call is TRBV7-9, the J call TRBJ2-3, with 8 nucleotides matching TRBD2. V dropped 1 base and J dropped 6; count of bases not matched to a gene: 9. The CDR3 covers 16 residues. Looked up from germline, CDR1 is SEHNR and CDR2 is FQNEAQ (reference sequence). CDR3 amino acids: CASSLGRGGTTDTQYF. The CDR3 DNA follows: TGTGCCAGCAGCTTAGGGCGCGGGGGGACCACGGATACGCAGTATTTT.

The chain recombines TRBV9 with TRBJ1-2, with 7 bases lining up with TRBD1. The germline CDR1 and CDR2 sequences are SGDLS and YYNGEE. The CDR3 is 15 amino acids. J was trimmed by 7 bases and V by 3 bases; bases with no gene match: 12. CDR3 loop: CASSAQGETSRGYTF. CDR3 bases: TGTGCCAGCAGCGCCCAGGGGGAAACTTCTCGTGGCTACACCTTC. Full variable domain (rest looked up from reference TRBV9 and TRBJ1-2): DSGVTQTPKHLITATGQRVTLRCSPRSGDLSVYWYQQSLDQGLQFLIQYYNGEERAKGNILERFSAQQFPDLHSELNLSSLELGDSALYFCASSAQGETSRGYTFGSGTRLTVV.